This entry features one T cell receptor beta chain sequence. Antigen specificity is unknown. V gave up 5 bases and J gave up 6 bases, with 16 bases separating them. The CDR3 spans 14 residues. The germline V gene encodes CDR1 SNHLY and CDR2 FYNNEI. The PCR ran on 60 Vbeta and 13 Jbeta primers. Data came from immunoSEQ multiplex PCR; TCRdb stores just in-frame clones and leaves some out. The sample holds 150,000 to 250,000 clones, around 80% seen once. This sample is drawn from a study of cytomegalovirus exposure and HLA in healthy donors. Study-wide results and caveats: Analysis was performed later, and it showed HLA-associated TCR beta chains to be more clonally expanded than equally common others.

The rearrangement joins TRBV2 to TRBJ1-1; D might be TRBD1 (5 bases). The specimen was PBMCs. This sequence was found in a woman in her 30s in good health and CMV-seropositive. The DNA of the CDR3 is TGTGCCAGCAGTTTAGACTCAGGGATGTCTGAAGCTTTCTTT. This sequence encodes CASSLDSGMSEAFF.